The present T cell receptor (beta chain) was sequenced within a study of regulatory T cells in long-lasting Graves disease. A few counts support this clonotype. The germline V gene has CDR1 MNHNS and CDR2 SASEGT. The CDR3 sequence is 15 residues long. V shed 2 bases and J shed 4 bases, with 14 bases lying between them. Time point: persistent/refractory GD, antithyroid drugs over 5 years with positive TRAb. PBMC RNA was the source of the TCR library. Arm-PCR of CDR3 regions with iRepertoire HTBI primers generated TCR beta libraries. Methods used by the authors: Throughout the samples, researchers identified around 65 TRBV and roughly 13 TRBJ segments. TCRdb passed the multiplex PCR reads through MiXCR, listing each CDR3 protein once. The V and J calls were determined by TCRdb, not by the authors. Found here are approximately 690,000 distinct CDR3 sequences, approximately 31% of them singletons; the top ten hold 35% to 55%.

The source of this sequence is a female donor with Graves disease. The chain is built from TRBV6-1 and TRBJ1-2; possibly TRBD1 for D (5 bases). The starting material was peripheral blood mononuclear cells (PBMCs), obtained when the disease was refractory, from a patient treated with antithyroid drugs. CDR3 amino acids: CASSETPRDGYGYTF. CDR3 DNA: TGTGCCAGCAGTGAAACCCCCAGGGATGGCTATGGCTACACCTTC.